This T cell receptor beta chain comes out of a study of patients and donors after allogeneic stem cell transplantation. Each CDR3 protein gets one entry after TCRdb re-called the RT-PCR reads with MiXCR. The sample lists about 960,000 distinct CDR3 sequences, about a sixth occurring once. This clonotype was recorded a few times. Trimming took 5 bases from V and 7 from J, leaving 11 bases between them. The germline V gene has CDR1 SGHTA and CDR2 FQGNSA. The CDR3 consists of 12 residues. This TCR was recovered from a human donor who was either an allogeneic HSCT recipient or a stem cell or donor lymphocyte infusion donor (not recorded which). It is not recorded whose cells these are; they may come from a transplant donor. The genes are TRBV7-2 and TRBJ2-5; no firm D call. The material sequenced was blood, either unsorted or a sorted T cell fraction (not recorded which). This chain's CDR3 is CASSPYFGTQYF. CDR3 sequence (DNA): TGTGCCAGCAGCCCTTACTTCGGGACCCAGTACTTC.